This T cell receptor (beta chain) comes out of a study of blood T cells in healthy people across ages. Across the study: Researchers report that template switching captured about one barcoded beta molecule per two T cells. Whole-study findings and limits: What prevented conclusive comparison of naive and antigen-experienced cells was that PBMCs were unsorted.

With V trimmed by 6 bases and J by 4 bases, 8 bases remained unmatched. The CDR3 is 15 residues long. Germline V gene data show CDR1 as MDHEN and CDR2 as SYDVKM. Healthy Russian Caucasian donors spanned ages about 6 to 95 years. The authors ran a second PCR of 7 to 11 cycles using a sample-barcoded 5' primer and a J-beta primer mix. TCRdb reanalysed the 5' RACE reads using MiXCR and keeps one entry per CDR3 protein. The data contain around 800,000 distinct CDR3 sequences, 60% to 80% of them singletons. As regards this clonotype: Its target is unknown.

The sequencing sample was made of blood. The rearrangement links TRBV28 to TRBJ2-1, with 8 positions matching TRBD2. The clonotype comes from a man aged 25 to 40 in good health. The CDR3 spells CASSKLAASYNEQFF. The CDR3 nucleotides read TGTGCCAGCAGCAAACTAGCGGCCTCATACAATGAGCAGTTCTTC. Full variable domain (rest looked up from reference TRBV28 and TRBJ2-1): DVKVTQSSRYLVKRTGEKVFLECVQDMDHENMFWYRQDPGLGLRLIYFSYDVKMKEKGDIPEGYSVSREKKERFSLILESASTNQTSMYLCASSKLAASYNEQFFGPGTRLTVL.